This is a list of T cell receptor beta chains from one sample in a study of blood T cells in healthy people across ages. From the 5' RACE reads, TCRdb called clonotypes with MiXCR, one entry per CDR3 protein. Altogether approximately 850,000 distinct CDR3 sequences are present, under 45% being singletons, with the ten largest covering around 21%. Sequencing used blood. The receptors originated from a man in his sixties in good health. The CDR3 runs from the conserved cysteine through the conserved F or W. D genes are given only for firm matches. Rows give clone size only sometimes, using once, few, many, or a class for an expanded clone.

15	-	-	TRBV7-3	TRBJ2-1	TGTGCCAGCAGCCCATCCCCCGGGGACTTTAATGAGCAGTTCTTC	CASSPSPGDFNEQFF
16	-	TRBD2	TRBV6-1	TRBJ2-4	TGTGCCAGCAGTGACACTAGCGGGGAGTTGGAAAACATTCAGTACTTC	CASSDTSGELENIQYF
15	-	-	TRBV7-6	TRBJ1-6	TGTGCCAGCAGCAGGGACCACTCCTATAATTCACCCCTCCACTTT	CASSRDHSYNSPLHF
15	-	-	TRBV15	TRBJ1-1	TGTGCCACCAGCAGAGATTTGGGGTCGGACACTGAAGCTTTCTTT	CATSRDLGSDTEAFF
16	-	TRBD1	TRBV5-1	TRBJ2-5	TGCGCCAGCAGCGTGAGCGTGACAGGGTTGGGGGAGACCCAGTACTTC	CASSVSVTGLGETQYF
15	few	-	TRBV7-9	TRBJ2-7	TGTGCCAGCAGCCAAGCTGCGTTGAGCTCCTACGAGCAGTACTTC	CASSQAALSSYEQYF
13	-	-	TRBV30	TRBJ2-3	TGTGCCTGGAGTGTGGGTAATTCAGATACGCAGTATTTT	CAWSVGNSDTQYF
16	-	-	TRBV11-3	TRBJ2-5	TGTGCCAGCAGCTACGGACACTCATCTGGGGGAGAGACCCAGTACTTC	CASSYGHSSGGETQYF
13	few	-	TRBV5-1	TRBJ2-1	TGCGCCAGCAGCTTGCTCAGCAACAATGAGCAGTTCTTC	CASSLLSNNEQFF
14	-	TRBD1	TRBV12-3/TRBV12-4	TRBJ1-2	TGTGCCAGCAGTTCGACAGGGCTCCTCTATGGCTACACCTTC	CASSSTGLLYGYTF
14	-	-	TRBV2	TRBJ2-4	TGTGCCAGCAGGGCCGGGACCCAAACGGACATTCAGTACTTC	CASRAGTQTDIQYF
15	few	-	TRBV5-1	TRBJ2-1	TGCGCCAGCAGCTTGTACAGGGCCTCCTACAATGAGCAGTTCTTC	CASSLYRASYNEQFF
14	-	-	TRBV20-1	TRBJ2-1	TGCAGTGCTAGAGACCCCTACCGGGGGAATTCGCAGTTCTTC	CSARDPYRGNSQFF
15	once	TRBD1	TRBV13	TRBJ1-4	TGTGCCAGCAGCTTATTGGGACAGGCTAATGAAAAACTGTTTTTT	CASSLLGQANEKLFF
13	few	-	TRBV29-1	TRBJ1-2	TGCAGCGTCTCTCTAGGGGTTAACTATGGCTACACCTTC	CSVSLGVNYGYTF
15	-	TRBD1	TRBV6-2/TRBV6-3	TRBJ2-5	TGTGCCAGCGGTACCGGGGACAGCCTAAGGGAGACCCAGTACTTC	CASGTGDSLRETQYF
16	few	TRBD2	TRBV7-9	TRBJ2-1	TGTGCCAGCAGCAAAAGGACTAGCGGAGCCTACAATGAGCAGTTCTTC	CASSKRTSGAYNEQFF
13	few	-	TRBV7-3	TRBJ1-1	TGTGCCAGCAGCTCAGGGGTTGGCACTGAAGCTTTCTTT	CASSSGVGTEAFF
15	-	TRBD2	TRBV5-1	TRBJ2-3	TGCGCCAGCAGCCATCGGGCGGGGGTCCAAGATACGCAGTATTTT	CASSHRAGVQDTQYF
15	-	TRBD2	TRBV20-1	TRBJ2-5	TGCAGTGCGGCCCTTAGAGCGGGGGGCCAAGAGACCCAGTACTTC	CSAALRAGGQETQYF
15	-	TRBD1	TRBV6-5	TRBJ2-5	TGTGCCAGCAGTACCCGACAGGGGGCTTGGGAGACCCAGTACTTC	CASSTRQGAWETQYF